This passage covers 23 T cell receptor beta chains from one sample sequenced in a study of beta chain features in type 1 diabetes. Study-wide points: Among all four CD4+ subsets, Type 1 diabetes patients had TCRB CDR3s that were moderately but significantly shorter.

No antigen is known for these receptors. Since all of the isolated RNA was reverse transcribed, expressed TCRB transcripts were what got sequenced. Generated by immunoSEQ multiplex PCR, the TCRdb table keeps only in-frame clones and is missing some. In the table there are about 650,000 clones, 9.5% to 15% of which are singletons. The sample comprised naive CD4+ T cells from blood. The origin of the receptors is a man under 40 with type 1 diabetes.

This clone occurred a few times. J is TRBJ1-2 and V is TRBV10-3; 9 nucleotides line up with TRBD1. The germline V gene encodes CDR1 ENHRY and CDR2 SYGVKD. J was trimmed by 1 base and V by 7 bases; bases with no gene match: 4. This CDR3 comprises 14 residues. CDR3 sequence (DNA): TGTGCCATCACTCCGGGACAGGGTAACTATGGCTACACCTTC. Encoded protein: CAITPGQGNYGYTF.

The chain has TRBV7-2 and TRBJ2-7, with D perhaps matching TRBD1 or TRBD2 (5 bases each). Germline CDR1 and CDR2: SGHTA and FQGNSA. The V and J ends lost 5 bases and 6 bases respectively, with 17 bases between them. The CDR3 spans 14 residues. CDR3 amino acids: CASSRGTTKGEQYF. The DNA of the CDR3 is TGTGCCAGCAGCCGAGGGACCACGAAGGGCGAGCAGTACTTC.

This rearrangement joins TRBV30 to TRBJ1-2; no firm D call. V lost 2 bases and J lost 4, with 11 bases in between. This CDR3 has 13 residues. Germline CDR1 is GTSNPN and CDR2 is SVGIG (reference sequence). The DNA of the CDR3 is TGTGCCTGGAGTTCCGATGGCCCCTATGGCTACACCTTC. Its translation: CAWSSDGPYGYTF. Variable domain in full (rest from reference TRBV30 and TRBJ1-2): SQTIHQWPATLVQPVGSPLSLECTVEGTSNPNLYWYRQAAGRGLQLLFYSVGIGQISSEVPQNLSASRPQDRQFILSSKKLLLSDSGFYLCAWSSDGPYGYTFGSGTRLTVV.

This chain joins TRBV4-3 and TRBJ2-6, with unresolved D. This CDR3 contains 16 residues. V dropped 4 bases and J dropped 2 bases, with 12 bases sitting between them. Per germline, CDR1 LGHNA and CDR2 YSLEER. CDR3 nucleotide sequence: TGCGCCAGCAGCCTCAGACCCATTGCTGGGGCCAACGTCCTGACTTTC. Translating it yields CASSLRPIAGANVLTF.

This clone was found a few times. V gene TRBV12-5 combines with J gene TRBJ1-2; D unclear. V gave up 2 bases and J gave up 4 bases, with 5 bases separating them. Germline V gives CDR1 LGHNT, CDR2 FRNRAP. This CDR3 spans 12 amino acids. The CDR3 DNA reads TGTGCTAGTGGTTTGAACACCTATGGCTACACCTTC. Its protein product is CASGLNTYGYTF.

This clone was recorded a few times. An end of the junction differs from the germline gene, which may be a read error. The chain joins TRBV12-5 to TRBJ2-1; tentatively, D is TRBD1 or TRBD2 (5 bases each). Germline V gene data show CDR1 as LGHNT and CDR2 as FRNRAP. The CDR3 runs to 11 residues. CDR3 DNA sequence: TGTGCTAGTGGCCACGGGACGGAGTCGCTCTTC. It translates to CASGHGTESLF.

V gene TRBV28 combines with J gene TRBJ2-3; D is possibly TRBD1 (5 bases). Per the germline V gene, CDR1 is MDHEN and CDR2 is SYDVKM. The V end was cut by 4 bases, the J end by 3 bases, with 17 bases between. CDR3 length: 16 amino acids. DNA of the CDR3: TGTGCCAGCAGTTCGCCCCCCAGGGAATCGACAGATACGCAGTATTTT. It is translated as CASSSPPRESTDTQYF.

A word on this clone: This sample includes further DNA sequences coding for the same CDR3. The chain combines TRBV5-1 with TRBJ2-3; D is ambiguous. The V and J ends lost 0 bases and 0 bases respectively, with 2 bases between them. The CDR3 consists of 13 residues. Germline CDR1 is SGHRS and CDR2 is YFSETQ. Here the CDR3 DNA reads TGCGCCAGCAGCTTGGCCAGCACAGATACGCAGTATTTT. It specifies CASSLASTDTQYF.

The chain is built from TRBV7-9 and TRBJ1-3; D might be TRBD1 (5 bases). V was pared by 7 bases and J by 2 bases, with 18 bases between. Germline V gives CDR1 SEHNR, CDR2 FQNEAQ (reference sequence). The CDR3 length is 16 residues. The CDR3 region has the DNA TGTGCCAGCACCCTACTACACAGGAATGCTGGAAACACCATATATTTT. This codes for CASTLLHRNAGNTIYF.

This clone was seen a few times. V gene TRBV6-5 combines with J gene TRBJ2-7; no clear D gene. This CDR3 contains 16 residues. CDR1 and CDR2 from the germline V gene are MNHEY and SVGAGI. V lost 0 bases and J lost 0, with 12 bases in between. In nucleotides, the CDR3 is TGTGCCAGCAGTTACTCGAGTTTTCGACACTCCTACGAGCAGTACTTC. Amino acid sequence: CASSYSSFRHSYEQYF.

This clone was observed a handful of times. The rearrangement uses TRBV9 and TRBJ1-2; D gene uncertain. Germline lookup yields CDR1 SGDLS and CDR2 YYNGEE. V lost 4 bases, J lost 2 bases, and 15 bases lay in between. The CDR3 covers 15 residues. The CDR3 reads CASSMTGDHNYGYTF. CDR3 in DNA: TGTGCCAGCAGCATGACTGGAGACCACAACTATGGCTACACCTTC.

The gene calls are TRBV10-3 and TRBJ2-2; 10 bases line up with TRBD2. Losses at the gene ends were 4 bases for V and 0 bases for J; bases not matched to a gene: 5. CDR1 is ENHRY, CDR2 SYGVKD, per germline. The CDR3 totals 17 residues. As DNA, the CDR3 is TGTGCCATCAGTGGTGGTAGCGGGGGGACGAACACCGGGGAGCTGTTTTTT. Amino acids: CAISGGSGGTNTGELFF.

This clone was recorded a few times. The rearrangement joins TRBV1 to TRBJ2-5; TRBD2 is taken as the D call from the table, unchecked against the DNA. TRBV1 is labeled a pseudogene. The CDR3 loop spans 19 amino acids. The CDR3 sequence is CTSSQPLILLADYQETQYF. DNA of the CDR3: TGCACCAGCAGCCAACCGCTAATTCTGCTAGCAGACTACCAAGAGACCCAGTACTTC.

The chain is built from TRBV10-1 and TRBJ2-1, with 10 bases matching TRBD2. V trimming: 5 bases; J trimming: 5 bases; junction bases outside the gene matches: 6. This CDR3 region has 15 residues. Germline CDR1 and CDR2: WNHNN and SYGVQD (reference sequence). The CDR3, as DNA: TGCGCCAGCAGTTCAGCGGGGGGGCCTAACAATGAGCAGTTCTTC. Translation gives CASSSAGGPNNEQFF.

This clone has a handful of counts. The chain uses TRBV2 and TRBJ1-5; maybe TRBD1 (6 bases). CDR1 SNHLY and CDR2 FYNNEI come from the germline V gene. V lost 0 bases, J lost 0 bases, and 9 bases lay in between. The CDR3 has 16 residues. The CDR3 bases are TGTGCCAGCAGTGAAGCAGGGGGTGATAGCAATCAGCCCCAGCATTTT. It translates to CASSEAGGDSNQPQHF.

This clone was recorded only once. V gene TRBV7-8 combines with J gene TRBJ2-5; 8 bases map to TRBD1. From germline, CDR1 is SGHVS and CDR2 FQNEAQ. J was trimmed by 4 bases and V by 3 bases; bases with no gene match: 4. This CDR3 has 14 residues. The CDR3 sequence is CASSLTGVRETQYF. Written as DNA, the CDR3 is TGTGCCAGCAGCTTGACAGGGGTCCGAGAGACCCAGTACTTC.

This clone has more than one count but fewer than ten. In DNA form, the CDR3 reads TGTGCCAGCAGCCAAGTACCCCAGCATTTT. Residues: CASSQVPQHF. V and J are TRBV14 and TRBJ1-5; D unresolved. Germline CDR1 reads SGHDN; CDR2 reads FVKESK. The V gene lost 1 base and the J gene lost 10 bases, with 2 bases spanning the gap. The CDR3 is 10 amino acids.

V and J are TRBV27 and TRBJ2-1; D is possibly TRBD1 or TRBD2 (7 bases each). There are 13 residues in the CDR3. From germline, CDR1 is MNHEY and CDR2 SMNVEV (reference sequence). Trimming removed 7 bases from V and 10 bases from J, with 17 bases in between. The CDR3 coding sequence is TGTGCCAGCACCCCCCCGGGGGGACAGGAGCAGTTCTTC. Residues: CASTPPGGQEQFF.

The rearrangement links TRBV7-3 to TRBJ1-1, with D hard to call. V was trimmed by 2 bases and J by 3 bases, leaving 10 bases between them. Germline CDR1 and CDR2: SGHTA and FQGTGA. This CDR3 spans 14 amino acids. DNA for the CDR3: TGTGCCAGCAGCTTATCCCCAGAAGACACTGAAGCTTTCTTT. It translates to CASSLSPEDTEAFF.

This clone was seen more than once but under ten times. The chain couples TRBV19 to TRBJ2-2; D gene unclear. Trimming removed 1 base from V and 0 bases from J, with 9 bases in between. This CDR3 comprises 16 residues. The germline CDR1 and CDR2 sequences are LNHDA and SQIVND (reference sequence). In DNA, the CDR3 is TGTGCCAGTAGTATAGTAGACGCTACGAACACCGGGGAGCTGTTTTTT. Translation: CASSIVDATNTGELFF. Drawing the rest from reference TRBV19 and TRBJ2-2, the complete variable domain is DGGITQSPKYLFRKEGQNVTLSCEQNLNHDAMYWYRQDPGQGLRLIYYSQIVNDFQKGDIAEGYSVSREKKESFPLTVTSAQKNPTAFYLCASSIVDATNTGELFFGEGSRLTVL.

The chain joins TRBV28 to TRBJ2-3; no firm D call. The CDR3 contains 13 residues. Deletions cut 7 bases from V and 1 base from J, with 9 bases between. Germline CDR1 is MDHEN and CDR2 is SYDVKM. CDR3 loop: CASTSLGTDTQYF. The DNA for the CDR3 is TGTGCCAGCACCTCCCTCGGCACAGATACGCAGTATTTT.

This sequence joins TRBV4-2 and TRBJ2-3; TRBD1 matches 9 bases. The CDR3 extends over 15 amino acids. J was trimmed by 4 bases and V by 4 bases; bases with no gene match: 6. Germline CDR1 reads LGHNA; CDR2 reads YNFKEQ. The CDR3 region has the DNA TGTGCCAGCAGCCTTCCGGGACAGGGCGCAGATACGCAGTATTTT. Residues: CASSLPGQGADTQYF.

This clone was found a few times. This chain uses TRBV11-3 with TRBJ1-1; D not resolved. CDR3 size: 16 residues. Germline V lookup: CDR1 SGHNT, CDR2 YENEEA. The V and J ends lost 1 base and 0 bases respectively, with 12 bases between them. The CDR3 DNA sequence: TGTGCCAGCAGCTTAGGGGCGGGAGAGATGAACACTGAAGCTTTCTTT. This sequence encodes CASSLGAGEMNTEAFF.